The rows below give T cell receptor beta chains drawn from one sample of a study of cytomegalovirus exposure and HLA in healthy donors. Clones were read by immunoSEQ multiplex PCR, and TCRdb kept only the in-frame ones, dropping some. Its listing shows approximately 50,000 clones. Sequencing input: PBMCs. The receptors derive from a female donor in good health and CMV-seronegative. Both conserved end residues are part of each CDR3. A D gene is named only where the DNA matches it firmly.

>TRBJ2-5|TRBD2|TRBV28
CASSLGSGSGGQETQYF
TGTGCCAGCAGTTTGGGTAGCGGGAGCGGGGGCCAAGAGACCCAGTACTTC
>TRBJ2-5|NA|TRBV19
CASSRGGDQETQYF
TGTGCCTCCAGTCGCGGGGGCGACCAAGAGACCCAGTACTTC
>TRBJ1-1|NA|TRBV9
CASSVDVGTEGTEAFF
TGTGCCAGCAGCGTAGATGTCGGCACAGAGGGAACTGAAGCTTTCTTT
>TRBJ1-1|NA|TRBV7-9
CASSLEKVNRNTEAFF
TGTGCCAGCAGCCTAGAGAAGGTCAACAGGAACACTGAAGCTTTCTTT
>TRBJ1-3|NA|TRBV30
CAWRGGAAGGNTIYF
TGTGCCTGGAGAGGAGGGGCTGCTGGTGGAAACACCATATATTTT
>TRBJ2-5|NA|TRBV29-1
CSVDRSETQYF
TGCAGCGTTGATCGTTCCGAGACCCAGTACTTC
>TRBJ1-1|NA|TRBV30
CAWSVSLGGLSQAFF
TGTGCCTGGAGTGTATCGCTCGGGGGGCTATCCCAAGCTTTCTTT
>TRBJ2-1|NA|TRBV11-1
CASSRTGSPYNEQFF
TGTGCCAGCAGCCGAACAGGGTCTCCCTACAATGAGCAGTTCTTC
>TRBJ2-2|TRBD1|TRBV2
CAGRQGAQNTGELFF
TGTGCCGGAAGACAGGGGGCGCAAAACACCGGGGAGCTGTTTTTT
>TRBJ1-2|NA|TRBV29-1
CSVARDNYGYTF
TGCAGCGTTGCCAGGGATAACTATGGCTACACCTTC
>TRBJ2-5|TRBD2|TRBV9
CASSVDVSGGLRETQYF
TGTGCCAGCAGCGTAGATGTTAGCGGGGGGTTGCGAGAGACCCAGTACTTC
>TRBJ1-3|NA|TRBV4-3
CASSQDRGQIDSGNTIYF
TGCGCCAGCAGCCAAGATCGTGGTCAGATTGACTCTGGAAACACCATATATTTT
>TRBJ1-6|NA|TRBV18
CASSPTGRDSPLHF
TGTGCCAGCTCACCTACAGGGAGGGATTCACCCCTCCACTTT
>TRBJ2-7|NA|TRBV27
CASSHQRTNPYEQYF
TGTGCCAGCAGTCACCAACGGACAAACCCCTACGAGCAGTACTTC
>TRBJ1-1|NA|TRBV15
CATRADLNTEAFF
TGTGCCACCAGGGCCGACTTGAACACTGAAGCTTTCTTT
>TRBJ1-1|TRBD1|TRBV18
CASSPKTGMNTEAFF
TGTGCCAGCTCACCTAAGACAGGGATGAACACTGAAGCTTTCTTT
>TRBJ1-2|NA|TRBV6-6
CASSYEEANYGYTF
TGTGCCAGCAGTTACGAGGAAGCTAACTATGGCTACACCTTC
>TRBJ1-6|TRBD1|TRBV18
CASSHSLDRVNSPLHF
TGTGCCAGCTCACACAGTCTAGACAGGGTAAATTCACCCCTCCACTTT
>TRBJ2-7|NA|TRBV6-5
CASSQTGTLSGEQYF
TGTGCCAGCAGTCAGACCGGGACTTTAAGCGGCGAGCAGTACTTC
>TRBJ2-7|NA|TRBV5-1
CASSLGMSEQYF
TGCGCCAGCAGCTTGGGAATGAGCGAGCAGTACTTC
>TRBJ2-4|TRBD2|TRBV5-1
CASSEGLAGNVLAKNIQYF
TGCGCCAGCAGCGAGGGACTAGCGGGAAACGTTCTAGCCAAAAACATTCAGTACTTC
>TRBJ2-5|NA|TRBV4-1
CASSQREQETQYF
TGCGCCAGCAGCCAGCGGGAACAGGAGACCCAGTACTTC
>TRBJ2-7|TRBD1|TRBV19
CASSAKTGWAYEQYF
TGTGCCAGTAGTGCCAAGACAGGGTGGGCCTACGAGCAGTACTTC
>TRBJ1-2|NA|TRBV18
CASSLETGIGGYTF
TGTGCCAGCTCACTAGAGACAGGTATTGGTGGCTACACCTTC
>TRBJ2-7|NA|TRBV4-1
CASSPRGGNEQYF
TGCGCCAGCAGCCCCCGGGGCGGGAACGAGCAGTACTTC
>TRBJ2-7|TRBD1|TRBV9
CASSVAGTGVGEQYF
TGTGCCAGCAGCGTAGCTGGGACAGGGGTAGGCGAGCAGTACTTC
>TRBJ1-1|NA|TRBV5-6
CASTSGFGEAFF
TGTGCCAGCACCTCCGGGTTCGGTGAAGCTTTCTTT
>TRBJ2-7|TRBD2|TRBV11-3
CASSPWTSGSSEQYF
TGTGCCAGCAGCCCCTGGACTAGCGGGAGTAGCGAGCAGTACTTC
>TRBJ2-1|TRBD2|TRBV6-1
CASSEALRAGGWDEQFF
TGTGCCAGCAGTGAAGCGCTTCGAGCGGGGGGGTGGGATGAGCAGTTCTTC
>TRBJ1-2|TRBD1|TRBV30
CAWTRDRGEGYTF
TGTGCCTGGACCCGGGACAGGGGAGAGGGCTACACCTTC
>TRBJ1-6|NA|TRBV6-5
CASSSRDGGSPLHF
TGTGCCAGCAGCTCCCGGGACGGGGGGTCACCCCTCCACTTT
>TRBJ2-2|TRBD1|TRBV5-1
CASSSTGVYTGELFF
TGCGCCAGCAGCTCCACAGGGGTTTACACCGGGGAGCTGTTTTTT
>TRBJ1-2|NA|TRBV11-2
CASSLFGQGYGYTF
TGTGCCAGCAGCTTATTTGGGCAGGGCTATGGCTACACCTTC
>TRBJ2-3|NA|TRBV6-4
CASSDRGASTDTQYF
TGTGCCAGCAGTGACCGGGGGGCTAGCACAGATACGCAGTATTTT
>TRBJ1-1|TRBD1|TRBV19
CASSADRGPEAFF
TGTGCCAGTAGTGCAGACAGGGGTCCTGAAGCTTTCTTT
>TRBJ1-5|TRBD1|TRBV7-2
CASSIGQAAASNQPQHF
TGTGCCAGCAGCATAGGACAGGCCGCTGCTAGCAATCAGCCCCAGCATTTT
>TRBJ1-5|TRBD1|TRBV19
CASSGGDRAFRQPQHF
TGTGCCAGTAGTGGGGGGGACAGGGCTTTTCGTCAGCCCCAGCATTTT
>TRBJ2-7|TRBD1|TRBV5-5
CASSQTGITAYEQYF
TGTGCCAGCAGCCAGACAGGGATCACCGCCTACGAGCAGTACTTC
>TRBJ2-5|NA|TRBV29-1
CSVESPGETQYF
TGCAGCGTTGAGTCCCCGGGGGAGACCCAGTACTTC
>TRBJ1-1|TRBD1|TRBV29-1
CSARTGGGRTEAFF
TGCAGCGCCCGGACAGGGGGCGGAAGGACTGAAGCTTTCTTT
>TRBJ1-1|NA|TRBV7-2
CASSSQVLTTEAFF
TGTGCCAGCAGCTCACAAGTTCTTACCACTGAAGCTTTCTTT
>TRBJ1-1|NA|TRBV6-1
CASSEGRNTEAFF
TGTGCCAGCAGTGAAGGCAGAAACACTGAAGCTTTCTTT
>TRBJ2-1|NA|TRBV13
CASSPRLAPYNEQFF
TGTGCCAGCAGCCCCCGTCTAGCTCCCTACAATGAGCAGTTCTTC
>TRBJ1-1|TRBD1|TRBV5-4
CASSLNTGGGTEAFF
TGTGCCAGCAGTCTTAACACAGGGGGCGGAACTGAAGCTTTCTTT
>TRBJ2-1|TRBD2|TRBV30
CAWTGTSGYNEQFF
TGTGCCTGGACTGGGACTAGCGGTTACAATGAGCAGTTCTTC
>TRBJ1-1|TRBD1|TRBV4-1
CASSQNPQGAIEAFF
TGCGCCAGCAGCCAGAACCCACAGGGGGCGATTGAAGCTTTCTTT
>TRBJ1-6|NA|TRBV19
CASSGGANSPLHF
TGTGCCAGTAGTGGGGGGGCTAATTCACCCCTCCACTTT
>TRBJ1-1|NA|TRBV6-1
CASSESGFEAFF
TGTGCCAGCAGTGAATCAGGGTTCGAAGCTTTCTTT
>TRBJ1-5|NA|TRBV30
CAWSTSLGVSNQPQHF
TGTGCCTGGAGTACCTCCTTAGGGGTTAGCAATCAGCCCCAGCATTTT
>TRBJ1-2|TRBD1|TRBV5-1
CASSLRGQGHGYTF
TGCGCCAGCAGCTTACGAGGACAGGGGCATGGCTACACCTTC
>TRBJ2-7|NA|TRBV30
CAWSERDWYYEQYF
TGTGCCTGGAGTGAGAGGGACTGGTACTACGAGCAGTACTTC
>TRBJ2-1|TRBD2|TRBV4-1
CASSPLGRASGRSSYNEQFF
TGCGCCAGCAGCCCACTGGGGCGGGCTAGCGGTCGGAGCTCCTACAATGAGCAGTTCTTC
>TRBJ2-3|TRBD2|TRBV29-1
CSVAGLASTDTQYF
TGCAGCGTCGCAGGACTAGCCAGCACAGATACGCAGTATTTT